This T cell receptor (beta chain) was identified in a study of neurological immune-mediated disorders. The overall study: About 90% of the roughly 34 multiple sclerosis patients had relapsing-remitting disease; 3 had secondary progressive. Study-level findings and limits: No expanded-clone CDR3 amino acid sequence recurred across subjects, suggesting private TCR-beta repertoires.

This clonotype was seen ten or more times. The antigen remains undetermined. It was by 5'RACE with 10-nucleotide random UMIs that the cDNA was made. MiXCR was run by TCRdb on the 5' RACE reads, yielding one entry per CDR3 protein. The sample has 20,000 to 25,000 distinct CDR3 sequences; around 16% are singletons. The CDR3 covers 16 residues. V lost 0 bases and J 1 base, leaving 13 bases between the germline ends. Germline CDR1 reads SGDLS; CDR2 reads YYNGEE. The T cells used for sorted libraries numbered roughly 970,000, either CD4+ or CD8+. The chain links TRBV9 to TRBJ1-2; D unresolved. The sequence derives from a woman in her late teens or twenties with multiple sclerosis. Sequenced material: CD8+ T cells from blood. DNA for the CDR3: TGTGCCAGCAGCGTAGATGCAGCCCAACATAACTATGGCTACACCTTC. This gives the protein CASSVDAAQHNYGYTF. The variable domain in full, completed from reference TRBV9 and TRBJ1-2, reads DSGVTQTPKHLITATGQRVTLRCSPRSGDLSVYWYQQSLDQGLQFLIQYYNGEERAKGNILERFSAQQFPDLHSELNLSSLELGDSALYFCASSVDAAQHNYGYTFGSGTRLTVV.